Listed below are T cell receptor beta chains from one sample, sequenced in a study of blood T cell repertoires in COVID-19. Data came from immunoSEQ multiplex PCR; TCRdb stores just in-frame clones and leaves some out. The sample shows about 160,000 clones, around 87% of them seen only once. The sequencing sample was made of peripheral blood. The receptor set was obtained from a man older than 75 with acute or convalescent COVID-19. Each CDR3 is given with its conserved first and last residue. The D gene is left open where the match is weak. Part of the rows lack a size; the others show once, few, many or a class for expanded clones.

J gene: TRBJ1-2; V gene: TRBV6-2/TRBV6-3; clone size: .; D gene: .; CDR3 protein: CASSYLNYGYTF; CDR3 DNA: TGTGCCAGCAGTTATCTGAACTATGGCTACACCTTC
J gene: TRBJ1-2; V gene: TRBV28; clone size: once; D gene: .; CDR3 protein: CASSLGGYGYTF; CDR3 DNA: TGTGCCAGCAGTTTGGGGGGCTATGGCTACACCTTC
J gene: TRBJ1-2; V gene: TRBV5-1; clone size: once; D gene: TRBD1; CDR3 protein: CASSSEPPGQGKDGYTF; CDR3 DNA: TGCGCCAGCAGCTCTGAACCCCCGGGACAGGGGAAAGATGGCTACACCTTC
J gene: TRBJ2-7; V gene: TRBV11-2; clone size: .; D gene: .; CDR3 protein: CASSQRGFSAQYF; CDR3 DNA: TGTGCCAGCAGCCAAAGGGGGTTCTCGGCGCAGTACTTC
J gene: TRBJ2-7; V gene: TRBV28; clone size: once; D gene: .; CDR3 protein: CASSLTGGIGEQYF; CDR3 DNA: TGTGCCAGCAGTTTAACGGGGGGCATCGGCGAGCAGTACTTC
J gene: TRBJ2-1; V gene: TRBV9; clone size: once; D gene: TRBD1; CDR3 protein: CASSVVGTGGMNEQFF; CDR3 DNA: TGTGCCAGCAGCGTAGTGGGGACAGGGGGCATGAATGAGCAGTTCTTC
J gene: TRBJ2-3; V gene: TRBV5-4; clone size: .; D gene: .; CDR3 protein: CASSLSGVKALTDTQYF; CDR3 DNA: TGTGCCAGCAGCTTATCAGGGGTAAAGGCCCTCACAGATACGCAGTATTTT
J gene: TRBJ2-5; V gene: TRBV5-1; clone size: .; D gene: .; CDR3 protein: CASSLAGIQETQYF; CDR3 DNA: TGCGCCAGCAGCTTGGCCGGGATCCAAGAGACCCAGTACTTC
J gene: TRBJ1-2; V gene: TRBV6-5; clone size: .; D gene: .; CDR3 protein: CASSSTGYGYTF; CDR3 DNA: TGTGCCAGCAGCTCTACAGGGTACGGCTACACCTTC
J gene: TRBJ1-1; V gene: TRBV6-5; clone size: .; D gene: .; CDR3 protein: CASRATGNTEAFF; CDR3 DNA: TGTGCCAGCAGAGCCACAGGGAACACTGAAGCTTTCTTT
J gene: TRBJ1-1; V gene: TRBV6-5; clone size: .; D gene: .; CDR3 protein: CASSSMRNTEAFF; CDR3 DNA: TGTGCCAGCAGTTCGATGAGGAACACTGAAGCTTTCTTT
J gene: TRBJ2-3; V gene: TRBV6-4; clone size: .; D gene: TRBD2; CDR3 protein: CASSELAGVPTDTQYF; CDR3 DNA: TGTGCCAGCAGTGAGCTAGCGGGGGTGCCCACAGATACGCAGTATTTT
J gene: TRBJ2-1; V gene: TRBV5-1; clone size: .; D gene: TRBD2; CDR3 protein: CASSLWASGAYNEQFF; CDR3 DNA: TGCGCCAGCAGCTTGTGGGCTAGCGGGGCCTACAATGAGCAGTTCTTC
J gene: TRBJ2-3; V gene: TRBV2; clone size: .; D gene: TRBD2; CDR3 protein: CASSSSGLAGGNPRTDTQYF; CDR3 DNA: TGTGCCAGCAGTTCATCGGGACTAGCGGGAGGGAACCCTCGCACAGATACGCAGTATTTT
J gene: TRBJ2-1; V gene: TRBV28; clone size: few; D gene: TRBD2; CDR3 protein: CASSLGVGSGIGNEQFF; CDR3 DNA: TGTGCCAGCAGTTTAGGGGTGGGTAGCGGGATAGGCAATGAGCAGTTCTTC
J gene: TRBJ2-1; V gene: TRBV30; clone size: .; D gene: TRBD2; CDR3 protein: CAWIGTSGGFSYNEQFF; CDR3 DNA: TGTGCCTGGATTGGCACTAGCGGGGGGTTCTCCTACAATGAGCAGTTCTTC
J gene: TRBJ2-7; V gene: TRBV5-1; clone size: few; D gene: TRBD1; CDR3 protein: CASSAGTATYEQYF; CDR3 DNA: TGCGCCAGCAGCGCCGGGACAGCCACCTACGAGCAGTACTTC
J gene: TRBJ1-2; V gene: TRBV10-3; clone size: .; D gene: .; CDR3 protein: CAISLETGTYGYTF; CDR3 DNA: TGTGCCATCAGCCTAGAAACAGGGACCTATGGCTACACCTTC
J gene: TRBJ1-4; V gene: TRBV5-1; clone size: .; D gene: .; CDR3 protein: CASSLAGGSGEKLFF; CDR3 DNA: TGCGCCAGCAGCTTGGCCGGAGGGTCGGGTGAAAAACTGTTTTTT
J gene: TRBJ2-2; V gene: TRBV5-1; clone size: .; D gene: TRBD1; CDR3 protein: CASSPFLGQGNTGELFF; CDR3 DNA: TGCGCCAGCAGCCCCTTCCTGGGACAGGGGAACACCGGGGAGCTGTTTTTT
J gene: TRBJ1-4; V gene: TRBV3-1/TRBV3-2; clone size: few; D gene: .; CDR3 protein: CASSHAGVGEKLFF; CDR3 DNA: TGTGCCAGCAGCCATGCCGGAGTAGGTGAAAAACTGTTTTTT
J gene: TRBJ2-2; V gene: TRBV5-4; clone size: .; D gene: TRBD2; CDR3 protein: CASSPGLAGGNGELFF; CDR3 DNA: TGTGCCAGCAGCCCTGGACTAGCGGGAGGGAACGGGGAGCTGTTTTTT
J gene: TRBJ2-1; V gene: TRBV11-2; clone size: .; D gene: TRBD1; CDR3 protein: CASSLGHRGSLGDKQFF; CDR3 DNA: TGTGCCAGCAGCTTAGGACACAGGGGGAGTTTAGGGGATAAGCAGTTCTTC
J gene: TRBJ1-5; V gene: TRBV19; clone size: .; D gene: TRBD1; CDR3 protein: CASSNYRGLHQPQHF; CDR3 DNA: TGTGCCAGTAGTAACTACAGGGGGTTGCATCAGCCCCAGCATTTT
J gene: TRBJ2-4; V gene: TRBV7-9; clone size: .; D gene: TRBD2; CDR3 protein: CASSLLAGVQNIQYF; CDR3 DNA: TGTGCCAGCAGCCTACTAGCGGGAGTCCAAAACATTCAGTACTTC
J gene: TRBJ1-4; V gene: TRBV6-5; clone size: .; D gene: TRBD1; CDR3 protein: CASRTTGNEKLFF; CDR3 DNA: TGTGCCAGCAGAACGACAGGGAATGAAAAACTGTTTTTT
J gene: TRBJ1-3; V gene: TRBV7-8; clone size: .; D gene: .; CDR3 protein: CASSGGLFNMGNTIYF; CDR3 DNA: TGTGCCAGCAGCGGGGGACTGTTTAATATGGGAAACACCATATATTTT
J gene: TRBJ2-1; V gene: TRBV7-5; clone size: .; D gene: .; CDR3 protein: CVPLVRGGEYNEQFF; CDR3 DNA: TGTGTACCCCTAGTGAGGGGGGGGGAATACAATGAGCAGTTCTTC
J gene: TRBJ1-1; V gene: TRBV10-3; clone size: .; D gene: TRBD1; CDR3 protein: CATTGQGTEAFF; CDR3 DNA: TGTGCCACGACTGGACAGGGCACTGAAGCTTTCTTT
J gene: TRBJ2-1; V gene: TRBV7-3; clone size: .; D gene: .; CDR3 protein: CASSPQDGGGRNEQFF; CDR3 DNA: TGTGCCAGCAGCCCCCAGGACGGAGGGGGCCGCAATGAGCAGTTCTTC
J gene: TRBJ2-3; V gene: TRBV9; clone size: once; D gene: .; CDR3 protein: CASSVLAQAVDTQYF; CDR3 DNA: TGTGCCAGCAGCGTACTAGCCCAAGCGGTAGATACGCAGTATTTT
J gene: TRBJ1-5; V gene: TRBV24-1; clone size: .; D gene: TRBD1; CDR3 protein: CATSDAGTGLVQPQHF; CDR3 DNA: TGTGCCACCAGTGATGCCGGGACAGGGCTAGTTCAGCCCCAGCATTTT
J gene: TRBJ1-4; V gene: TRBV6-6; clone size: .; D gene: TRBD1; CDR3 protein: CASSTDRDGNEKLFF; CDR3 DNA: TGTGCCAGCAGTACCGACAGGGACGGTAATGAAAAACTGTTTTTT
J gene: TRBJ2-1; V gene: TRBV7-9; clone size: .; D gene: .; CDR3 protein: CASSQGRESHNEQFF; CDR3 DNA: TGTGCCAGCAGCCAGGGGCGGGAGTCCCACAATGAGCAGTTCTTC
J gene: TRBJ1-4; V gene: TRBV9; clone size: .; D gene: .; CDR3 protein: CASSVVGGNNEKLFF; CDR3 DNA: TGTGCCAGCAGCGTAGTGGGAGGGAATAATGAAAAACTGTTTTTT
J gene: TRBJ1-4; V gene: TRBV28; clone size: .; D gene: .; CDR3 protein: CASSFQGANEKLFF; CDR3 DNA: TGTGCCAGCAGTTTTCAGGGTGCTAATGAAAAACTGTTTTTT
J gene: TRBJ1-2; V gene: TRBV5-1; clone size: .; D gene: .; CDR3 protein: CASSLSQQSYGYTF; CDR3 DNA: TGCGCCAGCAGCTTGTCCCAACAATCCTATGGCTACACCTTC
J gene: TRBJ2-1; V gene: TRBV5-4; clone size: .; D gene: TRBD2; CDR3 protein: CASSLVRGAYNEQFF; CDR3 DNA: TGTGCCAGCAGCTTGGTGCGGGGGGCCTACAATGAGCAGTTCTTC
J gene: TRBJ1-1; V gene: TRBV5-1; clone size: .; D gene: .; CDR3 protein: CASSPQVNTEAFF; CDR3 DNA: TGCGCCAGCAGCCCGCAGGTAAACACTGAAGCTTTCTTT
J gene: TRBJ1-3; V gene: TRBV29-1; clone size: .; D gene: .; CDR3 protein: CSAGSSGNTIYF; CDR3 DNA: TGCAGCGCAGGGAGCTCTGGAAACACCATATATTTT
J gene: TRBJ1-5; V gene: TRBV6-6; clone size: .; D gene: TRBD1; CDR3 protein: CASREATGGHQPQHF; CDR3 DNA: TGTGCCAGCAGGGAGGCGACAGGGGGCCATCAGCCCCAGCATTTT
J gene: TRBJ1-4; V gene: TRBV6-5; clone size: .; D gene: .; CDR3 protein: CASTERAGKLFF; CDR3 DNA: TGTGCCAGCACCGAGAGAGCAGGGAAACTGTTTTTT
J gene: TRBJ2-1; V gene: TRBV15; clone size: .; D gene: .; CDR3 protein: CATSRDPGQWNEQFF; CDR3 DNA: TGTGCCACCAGCAGAGATCCCGGACAGTGGAATGAGCAGTTCTTC
J gene: TRBJ2-3; V gene: TRBV27; clone size: .; D gene: .; CDR3 protein: CASSFGFSGTDTQYF; CDR3 DNA: TGTGCCAGCAGTTTTGGTTTTTCGGGCACAGATACGCAGTATTTT
J gene: TRBJ2-7; V gene: TRBV11-1; clone size: .; D gene: .; CDR3 protein: CASSPRDKLYEQYF; CDR3 DNA: TGTGCCAGCAGCCCTCGGGACAAATTATACGAGCAGTACTTC
J gene: TRBJ2-3; V gene: TRBV13; clone size: .; D gene: .; CDR3 protein: CASSSPSGADTQYF; CDR3 DNA: TGTGCCAGCAGCTCGCCCTCCGGAGCAGATACGCAGTATTTT
J gene: TRBJ1-1; V gene: TRBV27; clone size: .; D gene: .; CDR3 protein: CASRRDLGDEAFF; CDR3 DNA: TGTGCCAGCCGGCGGGACCTCGGGGATGAAGCTTTCTTT